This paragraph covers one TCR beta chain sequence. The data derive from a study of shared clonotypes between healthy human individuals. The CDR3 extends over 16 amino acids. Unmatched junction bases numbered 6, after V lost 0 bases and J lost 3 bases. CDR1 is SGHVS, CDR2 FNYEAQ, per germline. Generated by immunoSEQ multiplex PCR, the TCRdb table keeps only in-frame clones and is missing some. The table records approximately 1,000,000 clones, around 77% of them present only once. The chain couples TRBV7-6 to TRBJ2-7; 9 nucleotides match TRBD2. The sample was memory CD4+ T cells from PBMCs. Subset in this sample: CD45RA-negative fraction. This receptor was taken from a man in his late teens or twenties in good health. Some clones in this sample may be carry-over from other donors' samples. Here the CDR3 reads CASSLAPTSGYYEQYF. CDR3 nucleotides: TGTGCCAGCAGCTTAGCGCCCACTAGCGGGTACTACGAGCAGTACTTC.